This T cell receptor beta chain was recorded in a study of T cell repertoires in cytomegalovirus infection. Looking at the study overall: Both recently identified HLA-C-restricted and well-studied HLA-B-restricted CMV epitopes were used in the study. Public TCR beta signatures indicated both CMV infection and matching HLA type. Findings of the study overall: CMV-specific TCR beta clonotypes restricted by HLA-C dominated the ex vivo response. Based on cumulative public TCR beta family frequency, carriers of CMV plus the relevant HLA were identified.

TCRdb independently ran MiXCR on the reads; one entry per CDR3 protein. Of approximately 110,000 distinct CDR3 sequences in the sample, roughly a third were seen once. This clonotype was observed many times. Antigen specificity is unknown. V lost 3 bases and J 5 bases, leaving 16 bases between the germline ends. Germline V gives CDR1 MNHNS, CDR2 SASEGT. The CDR3 totals 15 residues. This receptor was taken from a human donor in good health (CMV status not recorded). Some clones in this sample may be carry-over from other donors' samples. The sequencing here drew on CD8+ T cells from cultured PBMCs, taken from culture after CMV antigen stimulation. The genes are TRBV6-1 and TRBJ2-5; perhaps TRBD2 as D (5 bases). CDR3 sequence reads: CASSERDGGPETQYF. The CDR3 DNA follows: TGTGCCAGCAGTGAGCGCGACGGAGGACCCGAGACCCAGTACTTC.